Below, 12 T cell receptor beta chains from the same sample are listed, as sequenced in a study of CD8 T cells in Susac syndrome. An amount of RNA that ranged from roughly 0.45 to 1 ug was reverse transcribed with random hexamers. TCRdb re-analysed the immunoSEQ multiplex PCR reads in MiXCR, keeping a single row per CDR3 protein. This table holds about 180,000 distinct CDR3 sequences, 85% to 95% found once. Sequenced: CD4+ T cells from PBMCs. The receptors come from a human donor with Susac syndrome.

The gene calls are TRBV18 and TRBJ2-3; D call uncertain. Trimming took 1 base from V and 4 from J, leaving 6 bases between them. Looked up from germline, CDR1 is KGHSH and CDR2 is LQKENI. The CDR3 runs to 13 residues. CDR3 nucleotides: TGTGCCAGCTCACCACAAACTTCAGATACGCAGTATTTT. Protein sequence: CASSPQTSDTQYF.

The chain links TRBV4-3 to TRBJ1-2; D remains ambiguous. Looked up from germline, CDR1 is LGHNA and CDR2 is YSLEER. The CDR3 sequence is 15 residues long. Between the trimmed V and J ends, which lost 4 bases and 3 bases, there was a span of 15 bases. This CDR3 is CASSPSPVVDYGYTF. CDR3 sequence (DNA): TGCGCCAGCAGCCCATCCCCCGTCGTGGACTATGGCTACACCTTC.

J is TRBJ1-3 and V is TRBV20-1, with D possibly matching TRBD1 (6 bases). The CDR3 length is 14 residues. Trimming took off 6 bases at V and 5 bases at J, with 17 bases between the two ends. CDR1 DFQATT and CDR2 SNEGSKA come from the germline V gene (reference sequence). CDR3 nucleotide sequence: TGCAGTGCAGAGGACAGCTCTATCCGAAACACCATATATTTT. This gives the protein CSAEDSSIRNTIYF.

The CDR3 spells CASSDERYEQYF. CDR3 DNA sequence: TGTGCCAGCAGTGATGAGCGCTACGAGCAGTACTTC. V and J are TRBV2 and TRBJ2-7, with D uncertain. There are 12 residues in the CDR3. Germline lookup yields CDR1 SNHLY and CDR2 FYNNEI. V lost 3 bases and J 3 bases, leaving 6 bases between the germline ends.

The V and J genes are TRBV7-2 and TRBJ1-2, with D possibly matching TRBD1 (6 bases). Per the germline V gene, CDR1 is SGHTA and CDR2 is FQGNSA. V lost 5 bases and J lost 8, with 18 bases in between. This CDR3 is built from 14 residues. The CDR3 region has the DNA TGTGCCAGCAGCGGGAGACAGGCTATTAGAGGCTACACCTTC. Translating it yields CASSGRQAIRGYTF. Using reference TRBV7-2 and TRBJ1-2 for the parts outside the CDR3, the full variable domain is GAGVSQSPSNKVTEKGKDVELRCDPISGHTALYWYRQSLGQGLEFLIYFQGNSAPDKSGLPSDRFSAERTGGSVSTLTIQRTQQEDSAVYLCASSGRQAIRGYTFGSGTRLTVV.

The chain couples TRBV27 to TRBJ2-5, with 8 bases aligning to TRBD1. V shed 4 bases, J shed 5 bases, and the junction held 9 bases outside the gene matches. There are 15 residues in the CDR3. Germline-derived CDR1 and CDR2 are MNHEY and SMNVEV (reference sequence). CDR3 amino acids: CASSYWGTGRETQYF. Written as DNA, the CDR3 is TGTGCCAGCAGTTATTGGGGGACAGGCCGGGAGACCCAGTACTTC.

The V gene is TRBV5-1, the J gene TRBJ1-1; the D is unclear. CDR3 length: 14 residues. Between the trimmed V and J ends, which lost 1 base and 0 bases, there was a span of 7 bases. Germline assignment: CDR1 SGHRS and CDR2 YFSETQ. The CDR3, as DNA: TGCGCCAGCAGCTTGTTCGGGGTGAACACTGAAGCTTTCTTT. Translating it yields CASSLFGVNTEAFF.

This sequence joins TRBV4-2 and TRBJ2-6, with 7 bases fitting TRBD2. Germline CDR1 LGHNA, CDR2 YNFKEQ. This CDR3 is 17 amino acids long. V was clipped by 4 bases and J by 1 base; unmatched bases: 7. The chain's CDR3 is CASSRGGFGSGANVLTF. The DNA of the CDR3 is TGTGCCAGCAGCCGCGGGGGATTCGGGTCTGGGGCCAACGTCCTGACTTTC.

CDR3 nucleotide sequence: TGTGCCAGCAGGGCAGCAGGCGATACGCAGTATTTT. Translated: CASRAAGDTQYF. The chain uses TRBV12-3 or TRBV12-4 and TRBJ2-3; D unclear. The CDR3 loop spans 12 amino acids. Trimming took 6 bases from V and 6 from J, leaving 10 bases between them.

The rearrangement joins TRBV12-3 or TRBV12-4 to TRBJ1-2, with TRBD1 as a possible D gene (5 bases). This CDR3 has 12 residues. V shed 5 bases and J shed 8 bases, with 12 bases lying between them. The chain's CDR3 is CASSLDQGGYTF. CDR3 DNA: TGTGCCAGCAGTCTGGACCAGGGAGGCTACACCTTC.

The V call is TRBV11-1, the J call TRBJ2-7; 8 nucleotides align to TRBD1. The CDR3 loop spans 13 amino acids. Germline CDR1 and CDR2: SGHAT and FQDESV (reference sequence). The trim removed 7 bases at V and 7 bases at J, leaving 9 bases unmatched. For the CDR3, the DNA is TGTGCCAGCAAGGCCCGGGACAGGAGGGAGCAGTACTTC. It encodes CASKARDRREQYF. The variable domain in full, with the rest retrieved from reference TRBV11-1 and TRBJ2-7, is EAEVAQSPRYKITEKSQAVAFWCDPISGHATLYWYRQILGQGPELLVQFQDESVVDDSQLPKDRFSAERLKGVDSTLKIQPAELGDSAMYLCASKARDRREQYFGPGTRLTVT.

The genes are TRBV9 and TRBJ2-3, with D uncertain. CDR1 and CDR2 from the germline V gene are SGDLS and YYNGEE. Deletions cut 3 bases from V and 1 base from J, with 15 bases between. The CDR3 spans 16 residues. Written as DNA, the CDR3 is TGTGCCAGCAGCGCCGACCTGCGCCCCGGCACAGATACGCAGTATTTT. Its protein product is CASSADLRPGTDTQYF.